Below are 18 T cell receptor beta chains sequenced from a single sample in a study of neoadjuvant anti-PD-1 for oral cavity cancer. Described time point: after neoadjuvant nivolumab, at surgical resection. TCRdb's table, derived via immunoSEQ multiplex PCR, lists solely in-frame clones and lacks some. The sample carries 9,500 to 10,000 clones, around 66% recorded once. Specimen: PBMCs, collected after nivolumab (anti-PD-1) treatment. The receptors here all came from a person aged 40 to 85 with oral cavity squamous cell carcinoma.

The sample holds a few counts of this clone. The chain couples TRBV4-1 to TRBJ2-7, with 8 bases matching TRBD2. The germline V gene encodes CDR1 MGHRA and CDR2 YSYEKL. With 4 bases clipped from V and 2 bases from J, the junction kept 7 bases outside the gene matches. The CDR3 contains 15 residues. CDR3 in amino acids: CASSPPLAGPYEQYF. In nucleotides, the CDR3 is TGCGCCAGCAGCCCCCCGCTAGCGGGTCCCTACGAGCAGTACTTC.

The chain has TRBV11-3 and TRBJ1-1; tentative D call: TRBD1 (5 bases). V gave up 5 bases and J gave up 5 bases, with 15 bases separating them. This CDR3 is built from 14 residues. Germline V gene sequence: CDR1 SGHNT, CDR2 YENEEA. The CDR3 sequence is CASSPDGTVTEAFF. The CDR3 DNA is TGTGCCAGCAGCCCGGATGGGACGGTAACTGAAGCTTTCTTT.

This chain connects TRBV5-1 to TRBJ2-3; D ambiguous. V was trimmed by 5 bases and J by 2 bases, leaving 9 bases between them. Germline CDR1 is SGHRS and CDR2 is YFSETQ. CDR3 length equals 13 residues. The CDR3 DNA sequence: TGCGCCAGCAGAGAGCCTTCCACAGATACGCAGTATTTT. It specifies CASREPSTDTQYF.

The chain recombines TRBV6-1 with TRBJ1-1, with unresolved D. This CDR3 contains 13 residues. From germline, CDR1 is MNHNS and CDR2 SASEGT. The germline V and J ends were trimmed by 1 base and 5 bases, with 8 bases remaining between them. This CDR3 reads CASSEVRGTEAFF. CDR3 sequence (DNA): TGTGCCAGCAGTGAAGTTCGGGGTACTGAAGCTTTCTTT.

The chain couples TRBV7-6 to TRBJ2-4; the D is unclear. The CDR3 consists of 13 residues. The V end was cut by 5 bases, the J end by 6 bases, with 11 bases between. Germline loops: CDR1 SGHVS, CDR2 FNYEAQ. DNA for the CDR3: TGTGCCAGCAGCCCGGACCCTTCAAACATTCAGTACTTC. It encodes CASSPDPSNIQYF.

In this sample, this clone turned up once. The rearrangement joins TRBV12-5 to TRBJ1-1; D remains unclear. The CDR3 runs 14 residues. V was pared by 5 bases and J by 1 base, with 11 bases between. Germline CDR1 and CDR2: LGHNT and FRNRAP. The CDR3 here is CASGPETSNTEAFF. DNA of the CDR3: TGTGCTAGTGGTCCCGAGACTTCGAACACTGAAGCTTTCTTT. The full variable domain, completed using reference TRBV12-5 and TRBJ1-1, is DARVTQTPRHKVTEMGQEVTMRCQPILGHNTVFWYRQTMMQGLELLAYFRNRAPLDDSGMPKDRFSAEMPDATLATLKIQPSEPRDSAVYFCASGPETSNTEAFFGQGTRLTVV.

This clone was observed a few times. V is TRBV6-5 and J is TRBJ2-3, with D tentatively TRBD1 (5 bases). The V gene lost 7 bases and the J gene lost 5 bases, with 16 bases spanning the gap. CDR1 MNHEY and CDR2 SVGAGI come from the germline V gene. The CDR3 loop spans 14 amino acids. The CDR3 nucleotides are TGTGCCAGCACCGACAGTAGGTATGGAGATACGCAGTATTTT. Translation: CASTDSRYGDTQYF.

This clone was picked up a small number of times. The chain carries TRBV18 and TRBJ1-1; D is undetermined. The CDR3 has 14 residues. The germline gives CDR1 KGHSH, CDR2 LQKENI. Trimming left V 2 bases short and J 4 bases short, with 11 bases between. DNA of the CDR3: TGTGCCAGCTCACCAGACACTAGGAGCACTGAAGCTTTCTTT. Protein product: CASSPDTRSTEAFF.

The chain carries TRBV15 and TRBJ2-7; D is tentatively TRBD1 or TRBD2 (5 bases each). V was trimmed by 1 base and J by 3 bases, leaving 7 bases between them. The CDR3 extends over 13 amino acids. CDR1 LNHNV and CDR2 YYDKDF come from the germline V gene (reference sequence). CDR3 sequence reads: CATSRVGGYEQYF. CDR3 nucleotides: TGTGCCACCAGCAGAGTTGGGGGCTACGAGCAGTACTTC.

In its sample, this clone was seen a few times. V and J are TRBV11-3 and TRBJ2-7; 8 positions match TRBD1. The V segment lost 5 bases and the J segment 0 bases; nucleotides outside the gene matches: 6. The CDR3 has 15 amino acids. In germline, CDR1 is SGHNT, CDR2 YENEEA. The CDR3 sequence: CASSLTGTGSYEQYF. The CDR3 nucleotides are TGTGCCAGCAGCCTGACCGGGACAGGCTCCTACGAGCAGTACTTC.

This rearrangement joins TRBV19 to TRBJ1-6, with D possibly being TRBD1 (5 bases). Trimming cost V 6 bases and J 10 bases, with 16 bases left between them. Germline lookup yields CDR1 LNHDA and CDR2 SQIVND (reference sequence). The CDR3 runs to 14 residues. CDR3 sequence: CASSGRRGWSPLHF. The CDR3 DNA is TGTGCCAGTAGCGGCAGGAGGGGATGGTCACCCCTCCACTTT.

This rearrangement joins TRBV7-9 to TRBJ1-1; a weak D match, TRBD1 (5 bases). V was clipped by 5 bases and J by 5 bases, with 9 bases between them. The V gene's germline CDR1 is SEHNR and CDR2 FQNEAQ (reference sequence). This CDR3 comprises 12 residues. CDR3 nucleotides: TGTGCCAGCAGCCTGGGGCGGACTGAAGCTTTCTTT. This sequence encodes CASSLGRTEAFF.

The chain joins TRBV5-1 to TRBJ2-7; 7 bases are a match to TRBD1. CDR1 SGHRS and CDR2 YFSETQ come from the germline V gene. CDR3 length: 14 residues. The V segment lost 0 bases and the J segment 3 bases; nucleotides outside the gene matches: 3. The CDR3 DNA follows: TGCGCCAGCAGCTTGGCCAGGGGGTTCTACGAGCAGTACTTC. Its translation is CASSLARGFYEQYF.

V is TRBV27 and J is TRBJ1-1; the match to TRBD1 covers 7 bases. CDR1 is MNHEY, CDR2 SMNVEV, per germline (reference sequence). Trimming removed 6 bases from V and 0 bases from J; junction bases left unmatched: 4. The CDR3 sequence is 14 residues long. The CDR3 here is CASSERGLNTEAFF. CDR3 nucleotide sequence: TGTGCCAGCAGCGAGAGGGGGCTGAACACTGAAGCTTTCTTT.

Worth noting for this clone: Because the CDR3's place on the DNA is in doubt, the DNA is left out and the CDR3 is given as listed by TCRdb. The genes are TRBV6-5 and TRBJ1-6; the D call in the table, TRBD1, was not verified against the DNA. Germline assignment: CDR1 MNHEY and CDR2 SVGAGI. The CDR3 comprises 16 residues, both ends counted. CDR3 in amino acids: CASSSSPGGTESPLHF.

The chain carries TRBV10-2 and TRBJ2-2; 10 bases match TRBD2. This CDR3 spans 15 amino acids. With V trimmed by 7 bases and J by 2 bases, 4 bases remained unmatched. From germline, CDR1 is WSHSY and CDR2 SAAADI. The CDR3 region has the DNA TGCGCCAGCATCCCTAGCGGGAGAAACACCGGGGAGCTGTTTTTT. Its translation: CASIPSGRNTGELFF.

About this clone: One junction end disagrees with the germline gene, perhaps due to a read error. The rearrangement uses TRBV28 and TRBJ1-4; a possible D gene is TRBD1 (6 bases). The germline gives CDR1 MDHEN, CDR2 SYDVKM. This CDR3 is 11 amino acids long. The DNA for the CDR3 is TGTGCCAGCAAAGGGGGACCAGGGGTCCTTTTT. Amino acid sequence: CASKGGPGVLF.

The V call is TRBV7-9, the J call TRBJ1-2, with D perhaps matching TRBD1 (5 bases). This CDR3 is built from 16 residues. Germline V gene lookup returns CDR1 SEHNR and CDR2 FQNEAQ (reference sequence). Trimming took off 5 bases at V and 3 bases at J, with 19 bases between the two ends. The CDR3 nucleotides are TGTGCCAGCAGCCTCGGGGGGAGGGGAAAGCACTATGGCTACACCTTC. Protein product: CASSLGGRGKHYGYTF.